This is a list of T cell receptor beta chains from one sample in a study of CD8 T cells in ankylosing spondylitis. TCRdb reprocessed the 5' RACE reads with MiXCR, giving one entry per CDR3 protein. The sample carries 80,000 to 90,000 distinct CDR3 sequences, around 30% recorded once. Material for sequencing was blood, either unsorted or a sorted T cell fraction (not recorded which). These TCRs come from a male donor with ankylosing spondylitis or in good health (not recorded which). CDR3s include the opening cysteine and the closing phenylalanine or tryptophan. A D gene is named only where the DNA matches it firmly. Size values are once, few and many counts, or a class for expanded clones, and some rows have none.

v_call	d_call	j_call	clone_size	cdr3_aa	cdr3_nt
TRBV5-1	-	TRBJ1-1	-	CASSLADTEAFF	TGCGCCAGCAGCTTAGCAGACACTGAAGCTTTCTTT
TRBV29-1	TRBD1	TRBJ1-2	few	CSVEDGDRDGGYTF	TGCAGCGTTGAAGATGGCGACAGGGACGGTGGCTACACCTTC
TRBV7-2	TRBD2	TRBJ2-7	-	CASSLPPWTSGRRKQYF	TGTGCCAGCAGCTTACCCCCATGGACTAGCGGGAGGAGGAAGCAGTACTTC
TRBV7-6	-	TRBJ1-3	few	CASSPRTAGDTIYF	TGTGCCAGCAGCCCTCGGACGGCCGGGGACACCATATATTTT
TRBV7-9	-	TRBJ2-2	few	CASSLLGPSNTGELFF	TGTGCCAGCAGCTTACTCGGGCCATCAAACACCGGGGAGCTGTTTTTT
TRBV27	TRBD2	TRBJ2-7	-	CASSPKGLAGGYEQYF	TGTGCCAGCAGTCCAAAGGGACTAGCGGGAGGGTACGAGCAGTACTTC
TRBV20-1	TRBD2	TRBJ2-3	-	CSASRGTAGGTPDTQYF	TGCAGTGCTTCCCGCGGAACGGCGGGGGGGACCCCAGATACGCAGTATTTT
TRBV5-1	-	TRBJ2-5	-	CASNPQGSRETQYF	TGCGCCAGCAACCCTCAGGGTTCCCGAGAGACCCAGTACTTC
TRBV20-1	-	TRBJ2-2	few	CSARRANTGELFF	TGCAGTGCTAGGAGGGCAAACACCGGGGAGCTGTTTTTT
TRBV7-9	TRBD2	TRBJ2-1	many	CASSFRTSGHNEQFF	TGTGCCAGCAGCTTCAGGACTAGCGGGCATAATGAGCAGTTCTTC
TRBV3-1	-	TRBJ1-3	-	CASSQDLINTIYF	TGTGCCAGCAGCCAAGATCTAATAAACACCATATATTTT
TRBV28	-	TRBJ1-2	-	CASNPDRLGVHNGYTF	TGTGCCAGCAACCCCGATCGTTTAGGGGTGCACAATGGCTACACCTTC
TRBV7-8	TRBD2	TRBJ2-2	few	CASSYTRTSGYTGELFF	TGTGCCAGCAGCTACACCAGGACTAGCGGATACACCGGGGAGCTGTTTTTT
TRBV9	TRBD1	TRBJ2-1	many	CASSPQDRGLYNEQFF	TGTGCCAGCAGCCCCCAAGACAGGGGGCTATACAATGAGCAGTTCTTC
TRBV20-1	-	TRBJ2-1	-	CSYREGSYNEQFF	TGCAGTTATAGAGAGGGCTCCTACAATGAGCAGTTCTTC
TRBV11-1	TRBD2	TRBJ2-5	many	CASSLRGLAGEIRQETQYF	TGTGCCAGCAGCCTCAGAGGACTAGCGGGAGAAATACGGCAAGAGACCCAGTACTTC
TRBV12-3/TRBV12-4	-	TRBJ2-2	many	CASRETGHVAGELFF	TGTGCCAGCAGAGAAACGGGACACGTCGCCGGGGAGCTGTTTTTT
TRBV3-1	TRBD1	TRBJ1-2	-	CASSQTGQADYGYTF	TGTGCCAGCAGCCAAACCGGACAGGCGGACTATGGCTACACCTTC
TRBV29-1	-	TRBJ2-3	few	CSVGRAGVGTDTQYF	TGCAGCGTCGGAAGGGCAGGGGTCGGCACAGATACGCAGTATTTT
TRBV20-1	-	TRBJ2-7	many	CSARVPTEGYEQYF	TGCAGTGCTAGAGTCCCTACGGAGGGGTACGAGCAGTACTTC
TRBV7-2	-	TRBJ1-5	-	CASSFSANSNQPQHF	TGTGCCAGCAGCTTTTCGGCAAATAGCAATCAGCCCCAGCATTTT
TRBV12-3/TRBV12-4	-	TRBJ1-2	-	CASSSGDNYGYTF	TGTGCCAGCAGTTCCGGGGACAACTATGGCTACACCTTC
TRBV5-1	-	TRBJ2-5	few	CASSLQIQETQYF	TGCGCCAGCAGCTTACAAATCCAAGAGACCCAGTACTTC
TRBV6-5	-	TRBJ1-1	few	CASSYEGGRNTEAFF	TGTGCCAGCAGTTACGAAGGGGGACGGAACACTGAAGCTTTCTTT
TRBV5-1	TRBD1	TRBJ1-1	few	CASSEETGMTEAFF	TGCGCCAGCAGCGAGGAGACAGGGATGACTGAAGCTTTCTTT
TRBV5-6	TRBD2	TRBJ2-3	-	CASSPGLAAGDTQYF	TGTGCCAGCAGCCCAGGACTAGCGGCAGGCGATACGCAGTATTTT
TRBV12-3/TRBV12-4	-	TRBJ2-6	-	CASSLMSGANVLTF	TGTGCCAGCAGTTTGATGTCTGGGGCCAACGTCCTGACTTTC
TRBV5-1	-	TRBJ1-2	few	CASSSGRTNANYGYTF	TGCGCCAGCAGCTCGGGACGGACAAACGCTAACTATGGCTACACCTTC
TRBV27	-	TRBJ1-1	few	CASSPRVLRTEAFF	TGTGCCAGCAGTCCCCGAGTTCTCCGCACTGAAGCTTTCTTT
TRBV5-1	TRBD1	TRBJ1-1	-	CASSLGLQGDTEAFF	TGCGCCAGCAGCTTGGGATTACAGGGGGACACTGAAGCTTTCTTT
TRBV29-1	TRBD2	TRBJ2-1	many	CSVPPEAGANNEQFF	TGCAGCGTCCCCCCGGAAGCGGGAGCGAACAATGAGCAGTTCTTC
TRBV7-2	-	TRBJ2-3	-	CASSLPLLASTDTQYF	TGTGCCAGCAGCTTACCCCTACTCGCAAGCACAGATACGCAGTATTTT
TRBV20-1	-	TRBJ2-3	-	CSALLLTDTQYF	TGCAGTGCCCTACTTCTCACAGATACGCAGTATTTT
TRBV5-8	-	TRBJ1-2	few	CASSPGYGYTF	TGTGCCAGCAGCCCTGGGTATGGCTACACCTTC
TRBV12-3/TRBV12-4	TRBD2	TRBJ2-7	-	CASSSLAGGYYEQYF	TGTGCCAGCAGTTCCCTAGCGGGAGGTTACTACGAGCAGTACTTC
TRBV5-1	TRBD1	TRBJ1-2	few	CASSRDRDYGYTF	TGCGCCAGCTCAAGGGACAGAGACTATGGCTACACCTTC
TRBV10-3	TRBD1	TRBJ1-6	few	CAIRVGQGESPLHF	TGTGCCATCAGGGTAGGACAGGGGGAGTCACCCCTCCACTTT
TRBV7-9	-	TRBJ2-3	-	CASSFGSTASTDTQYF	TGTGCCAGCAGCTTCGGGTCTACAGCTAGCACAGATACGCAGTATTTT
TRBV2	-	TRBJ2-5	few	CASSELGSGETQYF	TGTGCCAGCAGTGAACTTGGGTCTGGCGAGACCCAGTACTTC
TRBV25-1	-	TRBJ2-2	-	CASSEIGHTGELFF	TGTGCCAGCAGTGAAATAGGGCACACCGGGGAGCTGTTTTTT
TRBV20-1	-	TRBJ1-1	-	CSAFSSGLGNTEAFF	TGCAGTGCTTTCTCGTCGGGACTCGGGAACACTGAAGCTTTCTTT
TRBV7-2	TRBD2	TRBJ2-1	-	CASSPSAGQYNEQFF	TGTGCCAGCAGCCCCTCAGCGGGGCAATACAATGAGCAGTTCTTC
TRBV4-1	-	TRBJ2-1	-	CASSRTTSSYNEQFF	TGCGCCAGCAGCCGGACTACGAGCTCCTACAATGAGCAGTTCTTC
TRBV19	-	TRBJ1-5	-	CASSGERHFNQPQHF	TGTGCCAGTAGTGGGGAGAGGCACTTCAATCAGCCCCAGCATTTT